Below are 7 T cell receptor beta chains sequenced from a single sample in a study of blood T cells in healthy people across ages. For the second PCR, which ran for about 6 to 11 cycles, a sample-barcoded 5' primer and a J-beta primer mix were used. TCRdb processed the 5' RACE reads anew with MiXCR; each CDR3 protein has one entry. The sample includes 1.5 million to 2 million distinct CDR3 sequences, 49% of them seen just once. The sequenced sample was blood. All receptors derive from a woman aged 40 to 50 in good health.

The chain joins TRBV6-5 to TRBJ1-4; no definite D call. V was trimmed by 2 bases and J by 0 bases, leaving 7 bases between them. This CDR3 is built from 15 residues. CDR1 is MNHEY and CDR2 is SVGAGI in the germline V gene. CDR3 coding DNA: TGTGCCAGCAGTTACCAGAGGCCAACTAATGAAAAACTGTTTTTT. It codes for CASSYQRPTNEKLFF.

The chain joins TRBV7-9 to TRBJ2-7; possibly TRBD2 for D (6 bases). Looked up from germline, CDR1 is SEHNR and CDR2 is FQNEAQ (reference sequence). The V end lost 4 bases, the J end lost 3 bases, and 19 bases lay between the germline ends. CDR3 size: 16 residues. For the CDR3, the DNA is TGTGCCAGCAGCTGGTCCACCGGGACTTCTTTCTACGAGCAGTACTTC. Protein: CASSWSTGTSFYEQYF.

With respect to this clonotype: Mismatch with germline at one junction end may stem from a read error. The V and J genes are TRBV6-2 or TRBV6-3 and TRBJ2-6; possibly TRBD2 for D (6 bases). Germline CDR1 is MNHEY and CDR2 is SVGEGT. The CDR3 has 16 amino acids. The CDR3 sequence: CASSWYGSSGANALTF. The CDR3 bases are TGTGCCAGCAGTTGGTACGGGAGTTCTGGGGCCAACGCCCTGACTTTC.

This chain uses TRBV28 with TRBJ2-3, with 11 bases lining up with TRBD2. J was trimmed by 8 bases and V by 3 bases; bases with no gene match: 13. Germline CDR1 reads MDHEN; CDR2 reads SYDVKM. The CDR3 is made up of 17 amino acids. CDR3 sequence: CASSFPGLAENSGTQYF. CDR3 sequence (DNA): TGTGCCAGCAGTTTCCCGGGACTAGCGGAAAACAGCGGTACGCAGTATTTT. The entire variable domain, with the rest obtained from reference TRBV28 and TRBJ2-3, is as follows: DVKVTQSSRYLVKRTGEKVFLECVQDMDHENMFWYRQDPGLGLRLIYFSYDVKMKEKGDIPEGYSVSREKKERFSLILESASTNQTSMYLCASSFPGLAENSGTQYFGPGTRLTVL.

The rearrangement uses TRBV2 and TRBJ1-4; D might be TRBD1 (5 bases). The CDR3 covers 15 residues. The V end was cut by 6 bases, the J end by 4 bases, with 15 bases between. Germline loops: CDR1 SNHLY, CDR2 FYNNEI. For the CDR3, the DNA is TGTGCCAGCAGACTCACGGGGGTCTTTAATGAAAAACTGTTTTTT. It specifies CASRLTGVFNEKLFF.

This chain links TRBV28 with TRBJ1-5; perhaps TRBD1 as D (5 bases). Germline-derived CDR1 and CDR2 are MDHEN and SYDVKM. The germline V and J ends were trimmed by 3 bases and 0 bases, with 12 bases remaining between them. The CDR3 sequence is 16 residues long. The CDR3 DNA sequence: TGTGCCAGCAGTTTTCCGGGGCACCTTAGCAATCAGCCCCAGCATTTT. It is translated as CASSFPGHLSNQPQHF.

The sample holds a few counts of this clonotype. The chain uses TRBV11-2 and TRBJ2-6, with a tentative D call TRBD2 (6 bases). This CDR3 has 18 amino acids. Germline loops: CDR1 SGHAT, CDR2 FQNNGV. Trimming took 1 base from V and 3 from J, leaving 16 bases between them. CDR3 coding DNA: TGTGCCAGCAGCTTAGTCGGCGAGGGACTCTTTGGGGCCAACGTCCTGACTTTC. It is translated as CASSLVGEGLFGANVLTF.